The 13 T cell receptor beta chains below come from one sample, sequenced in a study of vaccination and CD4 T cells after COVID-19. Their specific antigens are unknown. Sequenced with the Oncomine TCR Beta short-read assay was DNA taken from cultured CD4+ T cells. TCRdb passed the PCR reads through MiXCR, listing each CDR3 protein once. The sample carries roughly 28,000 distinct CDR3 sequences, less than 45% recorded once. The time point denotes: late sampling 161 to 241 days after vaccination in a few convalescent patients. The treatment was: approximately 10-day PBMC culture with coronavirus spike peptide pools or control peptides (ViraFEST assay). The sample in question was CD4+ T cells from blood, cultured in vitro, obtained about 7 months after SARS-CoV-2 vaccination. These TCRs come from a human donor who had recovered from COVID-19.

The chain joins TRBV7-2 to TRBJ2-7; D perhaps matches TRBD2 (6 bases). This CDR3 has 14 residues. The V gene lost 5 bases and the J gene lost 6 bases, with 17 bases spanning the gap. Germline V gene lookup returns CDR1 SGHTA and CDR2 FQGNSA. This chain's CDR3 is CASSASGTLGEQYF. CDR3 DNA: TGTGCCAGCAGCGCATCCGGGACTTTGGGCGAGCAGTACTTC.

V usage is TRBV4-1 and J usage is TRBJ1-2; no definite D call. Looked up from germline, CDR1 is MGHRA and CDR2 is YSYEKL. V gave up 4 bases and J gave up 4 bases, with 13 bases separating them. There are 14 residues in the CDR3. The CDR3 spells CASSPLDKSYGYTF. DNA for the CDR3: TGCGCCAGCAGCCCCCTTGATAAGAGCTATGGCTACACCTTC.

The chain has TRBV20-1 and TRBJ2-7, with D perhaps TRBD2 (6 bases). Germline assignment: CDR1 DFQATT and CDR2 SNEGSKA (reference sequence). The V end was cut by 6 bases, the J end by 0 bases, with 18 bases between. The CDR3 consists of 15 residues. The CDR3 sequence: CSARKGGPFSYEQYF. The CDR3 DNA sequence: TGCAGTGCCCGCAAGGGAGGTCCCTTCTCCTACGAGCAGTACTTC.

The chain combines TRBV10-2 with TRBJ2-1; TRBD2 agrees at 8 bases. The CDR3 covers 11 residues. Germline values: CDR1 WSHSY, CDR2 SAAADI. The CDR3 spells CGTRGGNEQFF. The CDR3 DNA sequence: TGCGGCACCCGGGGGGGGAATGAGCAGTTCTTC.

The chain combines TRBV20-1 with TRBJ1-2; tentative D call: TRBD1 (6 bases). The CDR3 extends over 16 amino acids. The V end lost 6 bases, the J end lost 1 base, and 21 bases lay between the germline ends. Per the germline V gene, CDR1 is DFQATT and CDR2 is SNEGSKA (reference sequence). In DNA form, the CDR3 reads TGCAGTGCATCGCCGGGACACCTTTTTGTTAACTATGGCTACACCTTC. As protein: CSASPGHLFVNYGYTF.

This clonotype was counted only a few times. The chain couples TRBV20-1 to TRBJ2-7; D may be TRBD2 (5 bases). Germline CDR1 and CDR2: DFQATT and SNEGSKA (reference sequence). V gave up 5 bases and J gave up 0 bases, with 14 bases separating them. The CDR3 totals 14 residues. The CDR3 nucleotides read TGCAGTGCTTACGTTACCGGGGACTCCTACGAGCAGTACTTC. This gives the protein CSAYVTGDSYEQYF.

The chain couples TRBV27 to TRBJ2-1; TRBD1 agrees at 7 bases. The CDR3 spans 15 residues. With 6 bases clipped from V and 5 bases from J, the junction kept 10 bases outside the gene matches. Germline V gene data show CDR1 as MNHEY and CDR2 as SMNVEV (reference sequence). The CDR3 loop reads CASRRDSQRNNEQFF. In DNA, the CDR3 is TGTGCCAGCAGAAGGGACAGCCAGAGGAACAATGAGCAGTTCTTC.

The CDR3 region has the DNA TGTGCCAGCAGCTTAGCAGCGGGAGATACGCAGTATTTT. Encoded protein: CASSLAAGDTQYF. The V gene is TRBV11-3, the J gene TRBJ2-3; D may be TRBD2 (6 bases). V was shortened by 1 base and J by 5 bases, with 7 bases between the two germline ends. The V gene's germline CDR1 is SGHNT and CDR2 YENEEA. The length of the CDR3 is 13 residues. Variable domain in full (rest from reference TRBV11-3 and TRBJ2-3): EAGVVQSPRYKIIEKKQPVAFWCNPISGHNTLYWYLQNLGQGPELLIRYENEEAVDDSQLPKDRFSAERLKGVDSTLKIQPAELGDSAVYLCASSLAAGDTQYFGPGTRLTVL.

The chain couples TRBV6-2 or TRBV6-3 to TRBJ1-5; D may be TRBD1 (5 bases). Germline CDR1 and CDR2: MNHEY and SVGEGT. The CDR3 spans 15 residues. V was cut by 5 bases and J by 1 base, with 12 bases left in between. The CDR3 DNA is TGTGCCAGCAGTCGTGCTCGGGACAGCAATCAGCCCCAGCATTTT. This sequence encodes CASSRARDSNQPQHF.

The rearrangement links TRBV18 to TRBJ2-7, with TRBD2 matching 15 bases. Trimming removed 3 bases from V and 6 bases from J; junction bases left unmatched: 0. The CDR3 has 14 amino acids. Germline V gene data show CDR1 as KGHSH and CDR2 as LQKENI. CDR3 loop: CASSPGLAGGEQYF. As DNA, the CDR3 is TGTGCCAGCTCACCGGGACTAGCGGGAGGCGAGCAGTACTTC. Combining the CDR3 with reference TRBV18 and TRBJ2-7 gives the whole variable domain NAGVMQNPRHLVRRRGQEARLRCSPMKGHSHVYWYRQLPEEGLKFMVYLQKENIIDESGMPKERFSAEFPKEGPSILRIQQVVRGDSAAYFCASSPGLAGGEQYFGPGTRLTVT.

This clonotype is a singleton in its sample. This sequence joins TRBV5-1 and TRBJ2-3; 10 positions match TRBD1. V dropped 4 bases and J dropped 5; count of bases not matched to a gene: 4. Per germline, CDR1 SGHRS and CDR2 YFSETQ. This CDR3 spans 14 amino acids. Written as DNA, the CDR3 is TGCGCCAGCAGCATGGGACAGGGGATAGATACGCAGTATTTT. This gives the protein CASSMGQGIDTQYF.

This chain connects TRBV15 to TRBJ2-3; tentatively, D is TRBD1 (6 bases). Germline values: CDR1 LNHNV, CDR2 YYDKDF (reference sequence). Trimming cost V 5 bases and J 2 bases, with 11 bases left between them. The CDR3 is 14 residues long. The CDR3 DNA sequence: TGTGCCACCAGCGGACCAGGGGTCACAGATACGCAGTATTTT. Its translation is CATSGPGVTDTQYF.

The J gene is TRBJ2-2, the V gene TRBV20-1, with D uncertain. The CDR3 has 12 residues. Germline-derived CDR1 and CDR2 are DFQATT and SNEGSKA (reference sequence). The germline V and J ends were trimmed by 3 bases and 4 bases, with 6 bases remaining between them. CDR3 region: CSARTLTGELFF. The CDR3 nucleotides read TGCAGTGCTAGGACGCTCACCGGGGAGCTGTTTTTT.